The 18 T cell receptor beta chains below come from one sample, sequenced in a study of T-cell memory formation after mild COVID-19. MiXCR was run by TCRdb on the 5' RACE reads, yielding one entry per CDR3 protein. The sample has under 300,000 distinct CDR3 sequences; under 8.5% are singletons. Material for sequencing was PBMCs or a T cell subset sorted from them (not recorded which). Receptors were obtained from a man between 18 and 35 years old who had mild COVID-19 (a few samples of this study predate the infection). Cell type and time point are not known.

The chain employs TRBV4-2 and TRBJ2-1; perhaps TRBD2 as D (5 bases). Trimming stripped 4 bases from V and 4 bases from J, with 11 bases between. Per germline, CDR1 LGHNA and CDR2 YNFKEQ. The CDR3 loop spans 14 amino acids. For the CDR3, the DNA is TGTGCCAGCAGCCTACGTAGCGAGTACAATGAGCAGTTCTTC. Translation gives CASSLRSEYNEQFF.

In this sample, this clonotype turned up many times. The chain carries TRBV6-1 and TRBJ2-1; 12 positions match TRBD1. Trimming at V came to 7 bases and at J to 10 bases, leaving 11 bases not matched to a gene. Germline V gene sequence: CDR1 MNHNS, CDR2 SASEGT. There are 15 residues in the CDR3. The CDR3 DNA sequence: TGTGCCAGCACTATCCGGGACAGGGGGCCAGAAGAGCAGTTCTTC. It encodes CASTIRDRGPEEQFF.

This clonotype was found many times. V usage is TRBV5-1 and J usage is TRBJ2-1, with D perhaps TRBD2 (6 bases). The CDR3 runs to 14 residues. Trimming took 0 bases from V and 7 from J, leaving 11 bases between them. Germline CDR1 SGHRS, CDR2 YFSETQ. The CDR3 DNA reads TGCGCCAGCAGCTTGGGTTTAGCGGCGAATGAGCAGTTCTTC. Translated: CASSLGLAANEQFF. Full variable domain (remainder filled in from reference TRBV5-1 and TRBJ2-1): KAGVTQTPRYLIKTRGQQVTLSCSPISGHRSVSWYQQTPGQGLQFLFEYFSETQRNKGNFPGRFSGRQFSNSRSEMNVSTLELGDSALYLCASSLGLAANEQFFGPGTRLTVL.

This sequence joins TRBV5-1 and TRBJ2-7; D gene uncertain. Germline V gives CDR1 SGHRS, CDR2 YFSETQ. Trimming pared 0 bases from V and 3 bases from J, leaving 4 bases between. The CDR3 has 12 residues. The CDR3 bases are TGCGCCAGCAGCTTGGACCTCTACGAGCAGTACTTC. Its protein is CASSLDLYEQYF.

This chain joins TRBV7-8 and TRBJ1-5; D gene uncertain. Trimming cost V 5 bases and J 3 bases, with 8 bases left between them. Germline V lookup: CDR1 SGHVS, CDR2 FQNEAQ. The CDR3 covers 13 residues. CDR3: CASSRRDNQPQHF. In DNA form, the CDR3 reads TGTGCCAGCAGCCGACGGGACAATCAGCCCCAGCATTTT.

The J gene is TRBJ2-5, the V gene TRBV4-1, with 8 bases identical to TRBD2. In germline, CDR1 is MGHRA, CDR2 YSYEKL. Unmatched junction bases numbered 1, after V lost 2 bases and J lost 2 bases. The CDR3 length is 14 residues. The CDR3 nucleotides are TGCGCCAGCAGCCAAAGACTAGCGCAAGAGACCCAGTACTTC. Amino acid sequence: CASSQRLAQETQYF.

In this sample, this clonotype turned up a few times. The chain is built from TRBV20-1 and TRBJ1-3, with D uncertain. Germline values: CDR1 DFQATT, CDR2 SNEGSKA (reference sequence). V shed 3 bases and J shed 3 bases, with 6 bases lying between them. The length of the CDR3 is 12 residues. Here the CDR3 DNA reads TGCAGTGCTAGCTCTTTTGGAAACACCATATATTTT. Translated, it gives CSASSFGNTIYF.

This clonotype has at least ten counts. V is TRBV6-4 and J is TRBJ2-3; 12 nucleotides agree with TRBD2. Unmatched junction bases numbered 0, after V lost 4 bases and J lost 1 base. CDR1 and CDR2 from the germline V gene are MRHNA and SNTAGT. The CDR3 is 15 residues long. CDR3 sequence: CASSGTSGGTDTQYF. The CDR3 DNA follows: TGTGCCAGCAGTGGGACTAGCGGGGGCACAGATACGCAGTATTTT.

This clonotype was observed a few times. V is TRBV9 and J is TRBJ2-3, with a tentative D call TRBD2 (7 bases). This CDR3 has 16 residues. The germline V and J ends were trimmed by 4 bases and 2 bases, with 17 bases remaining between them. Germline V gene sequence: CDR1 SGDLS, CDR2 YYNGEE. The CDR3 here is CASSTEGGLNTDTQYF. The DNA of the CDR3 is TGTGCCAGCAGCACAGAGGGGGGGCTGAACACAGATACGCAGTATTTT.

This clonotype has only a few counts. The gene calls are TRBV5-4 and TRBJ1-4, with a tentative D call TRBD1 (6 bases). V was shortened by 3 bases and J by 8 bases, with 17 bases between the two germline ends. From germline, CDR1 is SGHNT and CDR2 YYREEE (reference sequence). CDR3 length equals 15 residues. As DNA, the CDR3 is TGTGCCAGCAGCTACATGGGGGGCAGTGGAGAAAAACTGTTTTTT. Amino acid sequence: CASSYMGGSGEKLFF.

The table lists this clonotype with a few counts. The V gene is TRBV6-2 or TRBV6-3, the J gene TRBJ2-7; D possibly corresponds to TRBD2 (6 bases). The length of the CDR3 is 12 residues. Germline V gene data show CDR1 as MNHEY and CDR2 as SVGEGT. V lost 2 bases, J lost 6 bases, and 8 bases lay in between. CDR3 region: CASSYATSEQYV. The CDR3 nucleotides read TGTGCCAGCAGTTACGCGACTAGCGAGCAGTACGTC.

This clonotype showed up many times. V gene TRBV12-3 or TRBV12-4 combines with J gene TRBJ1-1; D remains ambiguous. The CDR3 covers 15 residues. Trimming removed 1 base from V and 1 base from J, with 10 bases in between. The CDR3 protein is CASSLDPSGNTEAFF. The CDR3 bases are TGTGCCAGCAGTTTAGATCCTTCAGGGAACACTGAAGCTTTCTTT.

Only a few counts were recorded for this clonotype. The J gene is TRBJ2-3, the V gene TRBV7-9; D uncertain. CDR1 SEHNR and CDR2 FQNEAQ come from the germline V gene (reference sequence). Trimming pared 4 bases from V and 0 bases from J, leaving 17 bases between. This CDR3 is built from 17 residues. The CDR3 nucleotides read TGTGCCAGCAGCTCCTCCGATCGGGCCACCAGCACAGATACGCAGTATTTT. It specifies CASSSSDRATSTDTQYF.

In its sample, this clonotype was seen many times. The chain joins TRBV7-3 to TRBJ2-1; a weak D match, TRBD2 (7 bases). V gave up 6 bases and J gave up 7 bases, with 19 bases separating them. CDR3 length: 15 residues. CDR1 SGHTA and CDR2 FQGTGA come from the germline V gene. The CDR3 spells CASSRDGGPGNEQFF. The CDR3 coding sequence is TGTGCCAGCAGTCGTGACGGGGGGCCCGGGAATGAGCAGTTCTTC.

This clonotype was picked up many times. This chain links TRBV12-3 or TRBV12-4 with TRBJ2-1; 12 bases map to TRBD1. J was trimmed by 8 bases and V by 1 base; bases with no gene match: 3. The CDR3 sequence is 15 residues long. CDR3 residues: CASSLGDRGPYEQFF. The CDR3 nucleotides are TGTGCCAGCAGTTTAGGGGACAGGGGGCCTTATGAGCAGTTCTTC.

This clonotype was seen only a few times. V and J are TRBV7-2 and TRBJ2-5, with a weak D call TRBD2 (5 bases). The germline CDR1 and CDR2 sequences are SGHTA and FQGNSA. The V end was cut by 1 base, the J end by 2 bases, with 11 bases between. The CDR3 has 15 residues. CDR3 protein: CASSLVTGSQETQYF. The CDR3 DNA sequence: TGTGCCAGCAGCTTAGTTACGGGATCACAAGAGACCCAGTACTTC.

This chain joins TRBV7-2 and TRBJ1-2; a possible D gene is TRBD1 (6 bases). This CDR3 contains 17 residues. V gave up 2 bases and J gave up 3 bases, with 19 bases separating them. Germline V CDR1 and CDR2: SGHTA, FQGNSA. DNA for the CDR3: TGTGCCAGCAGCTTACGTCCTCGGATAGGGGGGGACTATGGCTACACCTTC. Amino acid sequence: CASSLRPRIGGDYGYTF. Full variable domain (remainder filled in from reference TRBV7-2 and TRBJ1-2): GAGVSQSPSNKVTEKGKDVELRCDPISGHTALYWYRQSLGQGLEFLIYFQGNSAPDKSGLPSDRFSAERTGGSVSTLTIQRTQQEDSAVYLCASSLRPRIGGDYGYTFGSGTRLTVV.

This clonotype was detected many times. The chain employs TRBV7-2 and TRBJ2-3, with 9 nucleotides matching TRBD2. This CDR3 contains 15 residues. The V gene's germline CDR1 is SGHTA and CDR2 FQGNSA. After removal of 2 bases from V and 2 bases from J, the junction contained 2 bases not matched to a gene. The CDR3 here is CASSLSGGNTDTQYF. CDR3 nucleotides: TGTGCCAGCAGCTTAAGCGGGGGGAACACAGATACGCAGTATTTT.